The present TCR beta chain was sequenced within a study of cytomegalovirus exposure and HLA in healthy donors. General observations from the study: The majority of TCR sequences were rare, yet some public TCRs appeared in many donors. Reports indicated that the classifier achieved high specificity and sensitivity in diagnosing cytomegalovirus status. Immune exposure information available was restricted to CMV serostatus.

The PCR made use of 60 Vbeta and 13 Jbeta primers. Method: immunoSEQ multiplex PCR; TCRdb's copy keeps in-frame clones and lacks some. Among 120,000 or so clones listed, around 85% were seen once. Everyone who donated was a healthy bone marrow donor. This clone was counted between two and nine times. Its antigen is currently unknown. This CDR3 is 17 amino acids long. The germline V and J ends were trimmed by 4 bases and 4 bases, with 21 bases remaining between them. CDR1 is SGHAT and CDR2 is FQNNGV in the germline V gene. V and J are TRBV11-2 and TRBJ2-3; a possible D gene is TRBD2 (7 bases). This clonotype was sampled from a man in his late teens or twenties in good health and CMV-seropositive. Material for sequencing was PBMCs. This CDR3 reads CASSSYLGGGTSDTQYF. CDR3 sequence (DNA): TGTGCCAGCAGCTCGTACCTAGGGGGGGGAACATCAGATACGCAGTATTTT.